The rows below give T cell receptor beta chains drawn from one sample of a study of blood T cell repertoires in COVID-19. The assay was immunoSEQ multiplex PCR, and TCRdb's table has in-frame clones only and misses some. The sample yields approximately 290,000 clones, roughly 88% seen once. Sequencing was performed on peripheral blood. These receptors all come from a human donor with COVID-19, enrolled during active disease. The donor label of this sample is uncertain. CDR3s include the opening cysteine and the closing phenylalanine or tryptophan. Each record gives: J gene, clone size, CDR3 length, V gene, D gene, CDR3 DNA, CDR3 protein. D genes are given only for firm matches. Not all rows give a size; the values are once, few, many and, for expanded clones, a class.

j_gene: TRBJ2-5
abundance: NA
len: 16
v_gene: TRBV10-3
d_gene: NA
CDR3nt: TGTGCCATCAGTGAGTCGTCGGCGGGGACCCCAGAGACCCAGTACTTC
CDR3aa: CAISESSAGTPETQYF

j_gene: TRBJ1-2
abundance: once
len: 16
v_gene: TRBV28
d_gene: TRBD1
CDR3nt: TGTGCCAGCAGTTCGGACAGGTTAAACGTTAACTATGGCTACACCTTC
CDR3aa: CASSSDRLNVNYGYTF

j_gene: TRBJ1-2
abundance: NA
len: 17
v_gene: TRBV5-4
d_gene: TRBD1
CDR3nt: TGTGCCAGCAGCCCTGCTATACAGGGGGGTAGGAACTATGGCTACACCTTC
CDR3aa: CASSPAIQGGRNYGYTF

j_gene: TRBJ1-3
abundance: NA
len: 16
v_gene: TRBV7-9
d_gene: NA
CDR3nt: TGTGCCAGCAGCTTACCCTTCCTAGTGTCGGGAAACACCATATATTTT
CDR3aa: CASSLPFLVSGNTIYF

j_gene: TRBJ1-5
abundance: NA
len: 15
v_gene: TRBV28
d_gene: NA
CDR3nt: TGTGCCAGCAGTTTAAATGGGGCTAGCAATCAGCCCCAGCATTTT
CDR3aa: CASSLNGASNQPQHF

j_gene: TRBJ2-7
abundance: NA
len: 14
v_gene: TRBV5-8
d_gene: NA
CDR3nt: TGTGCCAGCAGCCCGGGACAAATTTTCTACGAGCAGTACTTC
CDR3aa: CASSPGQIFYEQYF

j_gene: TRBJ2-1
abundance: once
len: 15
v_gene: TRBV29-1
d_gene: TRBD2
CDR3nt: TGCAGCGTTGATGGTTCCTCTAGCGGGAGGTATGAGCAGTTCTTC
CDR3aa: CSVDGSSSGRYEQFF

j_gene: TRBJ1-2
abundance: NA
len: 13
v_gene: TRBV10-3
d_gene: TRBD1
CDR3nt: TGTGCCATCAGTGGCCAGGGGGGCTATGGCTACACCTTC
CDR3aa: CAISGQGGYGYTF

j_gene: TRBJ1-5
abundance: NA
len: 15
v_gene: TRBV5-1
d_gene: TRBD1
CDR3nt: TGCGCCAGCAGCCGCTCGGGACAGGCTGATCAGCCCCAGCATTTT
CDR3aa: CASSRSGQADQPQHF

j_gene: TRBJ1-2
abundance: NA
len: 15
v_gene: TRBV5-1
d_gene: TRBD1
CDR3nt: TGCGCCAGCAGCGCCCGAGGGACAGCTAACTATGGCTACACCTTC
CDR3aa: CASSARGTANYGYTF

j_gene: TRBJ1-4
abundance: NA
len: 14
v_gene: TRBV28
d_gene: NA
CDR3nt: TGTGCCAGCAGCCTTCAGGGCGCTAATGAAAAACTGTTTTTT
CDR3aa: CASSLQGANEKLFF

j_gene: TRBJ1-1
abundance: NA
len: 14
v_gene: TRBV15
d_gene: NA
CDR3nt: TGTGCCACCCGGGTGTCGTATATGAACACTGAAGCTTTCTTT
CDR3aa: CATRVSYMNTEAFF

j_gene: TRBJ1-1
abundance: NA
len: 15
v_gene: TRBV6-2/TRBV6-3
d_gene: TRBD1
CDR3nt: TGTGCCAGCAGCATTTCCCAGGGGGCCGGCACTGAAGCTTTCTTT
CDR3aa: CASSISQGAGTEAFF

j_gene: TRBJ1-5
abundance: NA
len: 13
v_gene: TRBV5-1
d_gene: NA
CDR3nt: TGCGCCAGCAGCCCCCGACCAGGTCAGCCCCAGCATTTT
CDR3aa: CASSPRPGQPQHF

j_gene: TRBJ1-1
abundance: NA
len: 15
v_gene: TRBV5-4
d_gene: NA
CDR3nt: TGTGCCAGCAGCTTATTTGACAGAAGGAACACTGAAGCTTTCTTT
CDR3aa: CASSLFDRRNTEAFF

j_gene: TRBJ2-7
abundance: NA
len: 15
v_gene: TRBV7-7
d_gene: NA
CDR3nt: TGTGCTAGCAGCTTAGGTCCCGGGGATGGATACGAGCAGTACTTC
CDR3aa: CASSLGPGDGYEQYF

j_gene: TRBJ2-4
abundance: NA
len: 14
v_gene: TRBV5-8
d_gene: NA
CDR3nt: TGTGCCAGCAGCCCACGGACAGGGAGGGACATTCAGTACTTC
CDR3aa: CASSPRTGRDIQYF

j_gene: TRBJ2-2
abundance: NA
len: 16
v_gene: TRBV15
d_gene: TRBD2
CDR3nt: TGTGCCACCAGCAGAGAACTAGCGGGGAACACCGGGGAGCTGTTTTTT
CDR3aa: CATSRELAGNTGELFF

j_gene: TRBJ2-6
abundance: NA
len: 22
v_gene: TRBV15
d_gene: TRBD1
CDR3nt: TGTGCCACCAGCAGCATACTCCCCCGCCGGGACAGGGTGGGCTCTGGGGCCAACGTCCTGACTTTC
CDR3aa: CATSSILPRRDRVGSGANVLTF

j_gene: TRBJ2-5
abundance: NA
len: 13
v_gene: TRBV6-5
d_gene: NA
CDR3nt: TGTGCCAGCGCCGGGACAAGGTGGGAGACCCAGTACTTC
CDR3aa: CASAGTRWETQYF

j_gene: TRBJ1-1
abundance: NA
len: 14
v_gene: TRBV7-8
d_gene: TRBD1
CDR3nt: TGTGCCAGCAGCCCCGGACAGGGTAACACTGAAGCTTTCTTT
CDR3aa: CASSPGQGNTEAFF

j_gene: TRBJ1-6
abundance: NA
len: 14
v_gene: TRBV10-3
d_gene: NA
CDR3nt: TGTGCCATCTCAGACAGCTCCTATAATTCACCCCTCCACTTT
CDR3aa: CAISDSSYNSPLHF

j_gene: TRBJ1-1
abundance: NA
len: 16
v_gene: TRBV5-1
d_gene: NA
CDR3nt: TGCGCCAGCAGCTTCATGCCCAGGTCAATGAACACTGAAGCTTTCTTT
CDR3aa: CASSFMPRSMNTEAFF

j_gene: TRBJ2-3
abundance: NA
len: 15
v_gene: TRBV19
d_gene: NA
CDR3nt: TGTGCCAGTAGTATGGACATAGAAGAATCAGATACGCAGTATTTT
CDR3aa: CASSMDIEESDTQYF

j_gene: TRBJ2-7
abundance: NA
len: 14
v_gene: TRBV11-2
d_gene: NA
CDR3nt: TGTGCCAGCGCATTTTCACAGGGTTCCTACGAGCAGTACTTC
CDR3aa: CASAFSQGSYEQYF

j_gene: TRBJ1-1
abundance: NA
len: 14
v_gene: TRBV23-1
d_gene: NA
CDR3nt: TGCGCCAGCAGTCAATTATCGGGGAGCACTGAAGCTTTCTTT
CDR3aa: CASSQLSGSTEAFF

j_gene: TRBJ1-2
abundance: NA
len: 14
v_gene: TRBV3-1/TRBV3-2
d_gene: NA
CDR3nt: TGTGCCAGCAGCCAAGATCCAGGGAACTATGGCTACACCTTC
CDR3aa: CASSQDPGNYGYTF